The 26 T cell receptor beta chains in this list originate from one sample, sequenced in a study of T cell repertoires in cytomegalovirus infection. TCRdb called the reads again in MiXCR, with one record for every CDR3 protein. The sample has approximately 500,000 distinct CDR3 sequences; approximately 10% are singletons. Sequenced material: PBMCs. The receptors were sampled from a human donor in good health (CMV status not recorded). Some clones in this sample may be carry-over from other donors' samples.

The sample holds many counts of this clonotype. The V and J genes are TRBV12-3 or TRBV12-4 and TRBJ2-5; D remains ambiguous. V lost 7 bases and J 2 bases, leaving 11 bases between the germline ends. This CDR3 region has 13 residues. The CDR3 DNA follows: TGTGCCAGCACCCCGCCCGGTCAAGAGACCCAGTACTTC. Translation gives CASTPPGQETQYF.

There are many counts of this clonotype. The chain couples TRBV7-8 to TRBJ1-1, with unresolved D. V shed 1 base and J shed 4 bases, with 10 bases lying between them. This CDR3 has 14 residues. Germline assignment: CDR1 SGHVS and CDR2 FQNEAQ. The CDR3: CASSLGLDVTEAFF. The CDR3 nucleotides are TGTGCCAGCAGCTTAGGATTGGATGTCACTGAAGCTTTCTTT.

The chain carries TRBV4-1 and TRBJ2-1; D possibly uses TRBD1 or TRBD2 (6 bases each). Deletions cut 1 base from V and 6 bases from J, with 22 bases between. Germline CDR1 reads MGHRA; CDR2 reads YSYEKL. This CDR3 spans 18 amino acids. The CDR3 protein is CASSQVISRGEPTNEQFF. CDR3 coding DNA: TGCGCCAGCAGCCAAGTCATAAGTAGGGGGGAGCCCACCAATGAGCAGTTCTTC.

J is TRBJ2-7 and V is TRBV6-5, with TRBD2 matching 11 bases. This CDR3 is built from 16 residues. V dropped 5 bases and J dropped 0; count of bases not matched to a gene: 6. Germline lookup yields CDR1 MNHEY and CDR2 SVGAGI. The CDR3 region is CASSTNSGGASYEQYF. The CDR3 DNA reads as TGTGCCAGCAGTACCAATAGCGGGGGGGCCTCCTACGAGCAGTACTTC.

This clonotype was observed many times. The genes are TRBV12-3 or TRBV12-4 and TRBJ2-3; 7 bases agree with TRBD2. The CDR3 runs 12 residues. Unmatched junction bases numbered 0, after V lost 6 bases and J lost 3 bases. The CDR3 loop reads CASRGGTDTQYF. The CDR3 nucleotides are TGTGCCAGCAGGGGGGGGACAGATACGCAGTATTTT.

This clonotype was seen repeatedly, ten times or more. In DNA, the CDR3 is TGTGCCAGCAGACTGGACAGGGGCACTGAAGCTTTCTTT. Translated, it gives CASRLDRGTEAFF. The rearrangement links TRBV2 to TRBJ1-1, with 9 bases aligning to TRBD1. Looked up from germline, CDR1 is SNHLY and CDR2 is FYNNEI. This CDR3 is 13 amino acids long. The V and J ends lost 6 bases and 4 bases, in that order; junction bases with no gene match: 3.

The J gene is TRBJ1-5, the V gene TRBV30, with D maybe TRBD1 (6 bases). CDR1 and CDR2 from the germline V gene are GTSNPN and SVGIG (reference sequence). The CDR3 is 14 residues long. V was clipped by 5 bases and J by 5 bases, with 16 bases between them. CDR3 region: CAWAPGGPYQPQHF. In DNA, the CDR3 is TGTGCCTGGGCCCCCGGGGGCCCATATCAGCCCCAGCATTTT.

This clonotype was observed many times. At one of its ends the junction is not consistent with the germline gene, which may arise from a read error. The CDR3 spells CASSRGEAQDF. CDR3 DNA: TGTGCCAGCAGCCGGGGAGAGGCCCAAGACTTC. The rearrangement uses TRBV12-3 or TRBV12-4 and TRBJ2-5, with a tentative D call TRBD2 (5 bases). This CDR3 is 11 amino acids long.

This clonotype was counted ten times or more. The V gene is TRBV5-6, the J gene TRBJ1-3; D is unresolved. Germline assignment: CDR1 SGHDT and CDR2 YYEEEE. V was cut by 0 bases and J by 2 bases, with 9 bases left in between. The CDR3 has 15 amino acids. CDR3 region: CASSLETSTGNTIYF. CDR3 nucleotide sequence: TGTGCCAGCAGCTTGGAAACTTCCACTGGAAACACCATATATTTT.

This clonotype was counted ten times or more. V usage is TRBV24-1 and J usage is TRBJ2-2; 11 bases are a match to TRBD2. This CDR3 spans 16 amino acids. The ends lost 4 bases at V and 0 bases at J; junction bases unmatched: 0. Germline assignment: CDR1 KGHDR and CDR2 SFDVKD. The CDR3 is CATSETSGANTGELFF. CDR3 DNA sequence: TGTGCCACCAGTGAGACTAGCGGGGCGAACACCGGGGAGCTGTTTTTT.

This chain connects TRBV30 to TRBJ1-3, with no clear D. Trimming pared 8 bases from V and 4 bases from J, leaving 12 bases between. CDR3 length equals 12 residues. From germline, CDR1 is GTSNPN and CDR2 SVGIG (reference sequence). The CDR3 DNA is TGTGCCAGAGGCAGCATCGGAAACACCATATATTTT. Protein product: CARGSIGNTIYF.

This clonotype was seen a few times. CDR3 sequence (DNA): TGCAGTGCTCCAGTAGGGGGAGAGACCCAGTACTTC. Translation: CSAPVGGETQYF. The chain has TRBV20-1 and TRBJ2-5, with D tentatively TRBD1 (6 bases). V gave up 5 bases and J gave up 4 bases, with 11 bases separating them. The CDR3 contains 12 residues. The germline V gene has CDR1 DFQATT and CDR2 SNEGSKA (reference sequence).

This clonotype was counted many times. This chain links TRBV5-5 with TRBJ1-1; TRBD1 aligns across 9 bases. V lost 3 bases and J lost 11; bases outside the gene matches: 8. This CDR3 has 13 residues. Germline V gene sequence: CDR1 SGHKS, CDR2 YYEKEE (reference sequence). The CDR3 protein is CASSWRTGAGAFF. The CDR3 DNA is TGTGCCAGCAGCTGGAGGACAGGGGCCGGGGCTTTCTTT.

The chain combines TRBV29-1 with TRBJ1-1; D uncertain. V lost 5 bases, J lost 1 base, and 5 bases lay in between. CDR1 and CDR2 (germline): SQVTM, ANQGSEA. CDR3 size: 11 residues. This chain's CDR3 is CSVWPNTEAFF. CDR3 bases: TGCAGCGTTTGGCCGAACACTGAAGCTTTCTTT. Together with reference TRBV29-1 and TRBJ1-1, the CDR3 gives the full variable domain: SAVISQKPSRDICQRGTSLTIQCQVDSQVTMMFWYRQQPGQSLTLIATANQGSEATYESGFVIDKFPISRPNLTFSTLTVSNMSPEDSSIYLCSVWPNTEAFFGQGTRLTVV.

This clonotype was counted at least ten times. The gene calls are TRBV13 and TRBJ2-3; D is uncertain. The length of the CDR3 is 15 residues. V lost 0 bases and J lost 2, with 9 bases in between. The germline CDR1 and CDR2 sequences are PRHDT and FYEKMQ (reference sequence). The CDR3 loop reads CASSLGRKHTDTQYF. CDR3 DNA sequence: TGTGCCAGCAGCTTAGGCCGGAAACACACAGATACGCAGTATTTT.

The V and J genes are TRBV5-1 and TRBJ2-1; 10 bases line up with TRBD1. The V gene's germline CDR1 is SGHRS and CDR2 YFSETQ. J gave up 7 bases and V 1 base, and 2 bases lay outside the gene matches. The CDR3 consists of 14 residues. CDR3: CASSLWTGGNEQFF. CDR3 nucleotide sequence: TGCGCCAGCAGCTTGTGGACAGGGGGGAATGAGCAGTTCTTC.

This sequence joins TRBV7-3 and TRBJ2-1; TRBD2 agrees at 10 bases. The CDR3 runs to 18 residues. After removal of 5 bases from V and 6 bases from J, the junction contained 16 bases not matched to a gene. Germline CDR1 SGHTA, CDR2 FQGTGA. The CDR3 region is CASSPGVGERGGINEQFF. CDR3 bases: TGTGCCAGCAGCCCTGGCGTGGGTGAGCGGGGGGGCATCAATGAGCAGTTCTTC.

This clonotype was picked up many times. The genes are TRBV23-1 and TRBJ1-6; D is unclear. TRBV23-1 is known as an ORF, though its function is uncertain. The V and J ends lost 2 bases and 7 bases respectively, with 15 bases between them. The CDR3 sequence is 16 residues long. CDR3 nucleotide sequence: TGCGCCAGCAGTCAAGCGGCATGCGAAGCGAATTCACCCCTCCACTTT. It translates to CASSQAACEANSPLHF.

This clonotype was counted at least ten times. The chain recombines TRBV28 with TRBJ2-7, with TRBD2 matching 8 bases. This CDR3 has 15 amino acids. Looked up from germline, CDR1 is MDHEN and CDR2 is SYDVKM. Unmatched junction bases numbered 11, after V lost 4 bases and J lost 6 bases. CDR3 loop: CASSSSTGGRPEQYF. The CDR3, as DNA: TGTGCCAGCAGTTCTTCCACGGGCGGGAGGCCCGAGCAGTACTTC.

The chain combines TRBV10-3 with TRBJ2-5, with TRBD2 matching 7 bases. V shed 6 bases and J 5 bases; nucleotides not matched to a gene: 6. The CDR3 sequence is 13 residues long. Per the germline V gene, CDR1 is ENHRY and CDR2 is SYGVKD. The CDR3 nucleotides read TGTGCCATCAGGGGAGGGACTAATGAGACCCAGTACTTC. It specifies CAIRGGTNETQYF.

This clonotype was detected ten times or more. The J gene is TRBJ1-1, the V gene TRBV7-9; weak D call: TRBD1 (6 bases). Germline loops: CDR1 SEHNR, CDR2 FQNEAQ (reference sequence). CDR3 length equals 13 residues. Trimming cost V 11 bases and J 1 base, with 14 bases left between them. CDR3 residues: CAELGGPNTEAFF. CDR3 DNA: TGTGCCGAACTAGGGGGACCGAACACTGAAGCTTTCTTT.

The table lists this clonotype with a few counts. This sequence joins TRBV15 and TRBJ2-3; 7 positions match TRBD2. The CDR3 runs to 13 residues. CDR1 and CDR2 from the germline V gene are LNHNV and YYDKDF (reference sequence). V lost 1 base and J lost 11; bases outside the gene matches: 6. In DNA, the CDR3 is TGTGCCACCAGCAGAGCGGGGGGTGCTCTGCAGTATTTT. It translates to CATSRAGGALQYF.

The chain couples TRBV7-6 to TRBJ2-7; D ambiguous. CDR3 size: 14 residues. V gave up 5 bases and J gave up 1 base, with 12 bases separating them. Germline CDR1 SGHVS, CDR2 FNYEAQ. The CDR3 here is CASSPKTPSYEQYF. In DNA form, the CDR3 reads TGTGCCAGCAGCCCGAAAACCCCGTCCTACGAGCAGTACTTC.

This clonotype was observed a few times. The CDR3 protein is CSARAGTGGNQPQHF. In nucleotides, the CDR3 is TGCAGTGCTAGAGCCGGGACAGGGGGCAATCAGCCCCAGCATTTT. The J gene is TRBJ1-5, the V gene TRBV20-1; 10 positions agree with TRBD1. Per germline, CDR1 DFQATT and CDR2 SNEGSKA (reference sequence). The CDR3 contains 15 residues. Trimming cost V 1 base and J 2 bases; bases outside gene matches: 2.

This clonotype has at least ten counts. The V call is TRBV6-1, the J call TRBJ2-1; D is unresolved. In germline, CDR1 is MNHNS, CDR2 SASEGT. V lost 3 bases and J lost 8, with 11 bases in between. This CDR3 has 13 residues. CDR3 nucleotide sequence: TGTGCCAGCAGTGACAGATATTTCGATGAGCAGTTCTTC. This codes for CASSDRYFDEQFF.

This clonotype occurred many times. The rearrangement joins TRBV6-1 to TRBJ2-3; D might be TRBD2 (7 bases). The V end lost 7 bases, the J end lost 10 bases, and 18 bases lay between the germline ends. There are 13 residues in the CDR3. Germline lookup yields CDR1 MNHNS and CDR2 SASEGT. The CDR3 DNA reads as TGTGCCAGCACCCCTAAGGGGGGGAGTTCGCAGTATTTT. The encoded protein is CASTPKGGSSQYF.